This TCR beta chain was captured by sequencing in a study of blood T cell repertoires in COVID-19. Study at large: Nucleic acid was either cDNA or gDNA, and it came from T cells, B-cell-depleted T cells, or PBMCs.

This table comes from immunoSEQ multiplex PCR, and its TCRdb copy is limited to in-frame clones, with some not included. The sample has around 300,000 clones, about 90% seen once. V shed 6 bases, J shed 2 bases, and the junction held 7 bases outside the gene matches. In germline, CDR1 is MNHEY, CDR2 SMNVEV (reference sequence). The CDR3 has 14 residues. Clinical history as reported by participants underpinned cohort assignment. The chain links TRBV27 to TRBJ2-7, with 7 bases that match TRBD2. This sequence was found in a man aged 25 to 45 who had recovered from COVID-19. Sequencing used PBMCs or T cells enriched from blood (not recorded which). The CDR3 DNA reads TGTGCCAGCAGGGGGGGGACTTTGACCTACGAGCAGTACTTC. Amino acid sequence: CASRGGTLTYEQYF.